This T cell receptor (beta chain) was sequenced during a study of blood T cell repertoires in COVID-19. Study-wide background: Samples came from the United States, Italy and Spain, spanning acute and convalescent COVID-19. The analysed material was cDNA or gDNA that came from T cells, B-cell-depleted T cells, or PBMCs.

In the original workflow: Scientists estimated how many nucleated cells there were by amplifying reference gene primers. Profiled with immunoSEQ multiplex PCR; TCRdb holds only in-frame clones, not every one. Clonal size and the V and J genes are those of that table, whereas D and trimming came from the DNA. This table holds some 150,000 clones, roughly 89% found once. This clonotype was sampled from a woman aged 45 to 65 with acute or convalescent COVID-19. Sequenced material: peripheral blood.

The DNA of the CDR3 is TGCGCCAGCAGGTTACAAGGGGGCGCGACCACTGAAGCTTTCTTT. Translated: CASRLQGGATTEAFF. The V call is TRBV5-1, the J call TRBJ1-1; 7 nucleotides agree with TRBD1. There are 15 residues in the CDR3. The V and J ends lost 5 bases and 4 bases, in that order; junction bases with no gene match: 11. CDR1 and CDR2 (germline): SGHRS, YFSETQ.